What follows are 26 T cell receptor beta chains derived from one specimen sequenced in a study of glioma-infiltrating T cells after dendritic cell vaccination (dated by TCRdb to about 2016). Libraries were constructed by the immunoSEQ multiplex PCR assay. TCRdb limited this immuneACCESS table to in-frame rearrangements with V and J called. A share of clones is missing; checked studies link under half to unresolved V genes, and the rest is unexplained. This sample has around 100,000 clones in its table, and 81% of those were observed once. The top ten clonotypes cover less than 15% of the sample. Specimen: blood, collected before dendritic cell vaccination. The receptors stem from a human donor with glioblastoma.

The chain uses TRBV2 and TRBJ1-2; the D gene is possibly TRBD1 (5 bases). The CDR3 is 14 amino acids. Per germline, CDR1 SNHLY and CDR2 FYNNEI. V lost 8 bases and J 1 base, leaving 14 bases between the germline ends. This CDR3 reads CASGKTAINYGYTF. The DNA of the CDR3 is TGTGCCAGCGGTAAGACAGCTATTAACTATGGCTACACCTTC.

The chain recombines TRBV11-2 with TRBJ2-5; D possibly corresponds to TRBD1 (6 bases). The J call may be in error: the DNA end matches TRBJ2-7 better. This CDR3 is built from 13 residues. Germline assignment: CDR1 SGHAT and CDR2 FQNNGV. The CDR3 region has the DNA TGTGCCAGCAGCCGGGACACCGGCTACGAGCAGTACTTC. Its translation: CASSRDTGYEQYF.

CDR3 sequence: CAISAGGGGYGYTF. CDR3 coding DNA: TGTGCCATCAGTGCGGGAGGCGGTGGCTATGGCTACACCTTC. The chain couples TRBV10-3 to TRBJ1-2; D ambiguous. Germline CDR1 reads ENHRY; CDR2 reads SYGVKD. Deletions cut 4 bases from V and 4 bases from J, with 13 bases between. The CDR3 loop spans 14 amino acids.

The V and J genes are TRBV7-8 and TRBJ2-1, with D maybe TRBD1 (5 bases). This CDR3 has 11 amino acids. The V end lost 10 bases, the J end lost 4 bases, and 8 bases lay between the germline ends. Germline V gives CDR1 SGHVS, CDR2 FQNEAQ. The CDR3 reads CATQGYNEQFF. In DNA, the CDR3 is TGTGCCACTCAGGGTTACAATGAGCAGTTCTTC.

V gene TRBV13 combines with J gene TRBJ2-3; the D gene is possibly TRBD2 (5 bases). CDR1 is PRHDT, CDR2 FYEKMQ, per germline (reference sequence). The CDR3 length is 12 residues. V lost 6 bases and J 8 bases, leaving 12 bases between the germline ends. The CDR3 region has the DNA TGTGCCAGCAGTCGGACTGCTGGTACGCAGTATTTT. Translating it yields CASSRTAGTQYF.

V gene TRBV6-1 combines with J gene TRBJ1-1; maybe TRBD1 (6 bases). Deletions cut 5 bases from V and 4 bases from J, with 11 bases between. CDR1 is MNHNS, CDR2 SASEGT, per germline. The CDR3 runs 13 residues. Written as DNA, the CDR3 is TGTGCCAGCAGTCAACAGGGTGGCACTGAAGCTTTCTTT. Translated: CASSQQGGTEAFF.

CDR3 protein: CATSREFRGGETQYF. The CDR3 DNA reads TGTGCCACCAGCAGAGAATTTAGGGGAGGAGAGACCCAGTACTTC. The chain uses TRBV15 and TRBJ2-5; D is possibly TRBD2 (6 bases). This CDR3 has 15 residues. The V end was cut by 0 bases, the J end by 4 bases, with 12 bases between. Germline V gene data show CDR1 as LNHNV and CDR2 as YYDKDF (reference sequence). Using reference TRBV15 and TRBJ2-5 for the parts outside the CDR3, the full variable domain is DAMVIQNPRYQVTQFGKPVTLSCSQTLNHNVMYWYQQKSSQAPKLLFHYYDKDFNNEADTPDNFQSRRPNTSFCFLDIRSPGLGDTAMYLCATSREFRGGETQYFGPGTRLLVL.

This rearrangement joins TRBV9 to TRBJ2-5, with D uncertain. V lost 0 bases to trimming and J lost 2 bases, with 11 bases between them. The CDR3 extends over 15 amino acids. Germline V gene sequence: CDR1 SGDLS, CDR2 YYNGEE. This chain's CDR3 is CASSVDEKSQETQYF. The CDR3 nucleotides read TGTGCCAGCAGCGTAGACGAGAAAAGTCAAGAGACCCAGTACTTC.

The chain is built from TRBV7-6 and TRBJ2-5; 10 bases align to TRBD2. V gave up 4 bases and J gave up 5 bases; unmatched junction bases: 10. Germline CDR1 is SGHVS and CDR2 is FNYEAQ. CDR3 length equals 16 residues. The chain's CDR3 is CASSSLQRGGGETQYF. In DNA, the CDR3 is TGTGCCAGCAGCTCCCTCCAGCGGGGGGGCGGGGAGACCCAGTACTTC.

This sequence joins TRBV10-1 and TRBJ2-3, with D unresolved. Deletions cut 6 bases from V and 0 bases from J, with 13 bases between. Germline lookup yields CDR1 WNHNN and CDR2 SYGVQD (reference sequence). CDR3 size: 15 residues. CDR3 residues: CASSSTERSTDTQYF. In DNA form, the CDR3 reads TGCGCCAGCAGCTCGACGGAGCGAAGCACAGATACGCAGTATTTT.

The V call is TRBV30, the J call TRBJ2-5; D perhaps matches TRBD2 (6 bases). The CDR3 runs to 13 residues. Germline V lookup: CDR1 GTSNPN, CDR2 SVGIG (reference sequence). Trimming stripped 1 base from V and 5 bases from J, with 11 bases between. CDR3 coding DNA: TGTGCCTGGAGTGGGTCTCTAGCGGAGACCCAGTACTTC. As protein: CAWSGSLAETQYF.

The rearrangement joins TRBV7-2 to TRBJ1-1; D unclear. Trimming took 3 bases from V and 1 from J, leaving 9 bases between them. CDR3 length equals 14 residues. CDR1 and CDR2 from the germline V gene are SGHTA and FQGNSA. The CDR3 bases are TGTGCCAGCAGCTTCTCAGATCAGAACACTGAAGCTTTCTTT. It translates to CASSFSDQNTEAFF.

This clone was detected only once. This chain connects TRBV7-9 to TRBJ1-1; the match to TRBD1 covers 8 bases. Germline V gene lookup returns CDR1 SEHNR and CDR2 FQNEAQ (reference sequence). This CDR3 has 14 residues. Germline trimming cut 2 bases from V and 6 bases from J; bases unmatched to any gene: 5. CDR3 protein: CASSLRQGSAEAFF. The CDR3 nucleotides read TGTGCCAGCAGCTTAAGACAGGGGTCGGCTGAAGCTTTCTTT.

This chain uses TRBV6-6 with TRBJ2-5, with D perhaps matching TRBD2 (6 bases). CDR1 is MNHNY and CDR2 is SVGAGI in the germline V gene (reference sequence). The length of the CDR3 is 16 residues. V was pared by 1 base and J by 1 base, with 13 bases between. The CDR3 DNA reads as TGTGCCAGCAGTTACTGGCGGGGTTGGGTCCAAGAGACCCAGTACTTC. Encoded protein: CASSYWRGWVQETQYF.

The chain links TRBV5-6 to TRBJ2-7; 9 bases match TRBD1. CDR1 is SGHDT and CDR2 is YYEEEE in the germline V gene. The V segment lost 3 bases and the J segment 0 bases; nucleotides outside the gene matches: 10. This CDR3 has 17 amino acids. The CDR3 bases are TGTGCCAGCAGCTCCCGGGACAGGGCCTCTAGCTCCTACGAGCAGTACTTC. It codes for CASSSRDRASSSYEQYF.

This clone was counted once. The gene calls are TRBV19 and TRBJ1-6; 8 positions agree with TRBD1. Germline V gene sequence: CDR1 LNHDA, CDR2 SQIVND (reference sequence). Trimming removed 6 bases from V and 7 bases from J; junction bases left unmatched: 8. CDR3 length: 15 residues. The CDR3 protein is CASSRQGIRNSPLHF. CDR3 DNA sequence: TGTGCCAGTAGCAGACAGGGGATTCGGAATTCACCCCTCCACTTT.

V is TRBV11-2 and J is TRBJ2-7; 9 nucleotides match TRBD1. Germline CDR1 and CDR2: SGHAT and FQNNGV. The CDR3 covers 15 residues. Losses at the gene ends were 0 bases for V and 3 bases for J; bases not matched to a gene: 3. CDR3 protein: CASSLEGTGNYEQYF. The CDR3 nucleotides are TGTGCCAGCAGCTTAGAGGGGACAGGGAACTACGAGCAGTACTTC.

The chain carries TRBV19 and TRBJ2-2; perhaps TRBD1 as D (6 bases). The CDR3 length is 14 residues. V was pared by 1 base and J by 6 bases, with 9 bases between. CDR1 and CDR2 from the germline V gene are LNHDA and SQIVND (reference sequence). In nucleotides, the CDR3 is TGTGCCAGTAGTATAGCGAGGGGGTCCGGGGAGCTGTTTTTT. This codes for CASSIARGSGELFF. Based on the CDR3 plus reference TRBV19 and TRBJ2-2, the full variable domain is DGGITQSPKYLFRKEGQNVTLSCEQNLNHDAMYWYRQDPGQGLRLIYYSQIVNDFQKGDIAEGYSVSREKKESFPLTVTSAQKNPTAFYLCASSIARGSGELFFGEGSRLTVL.

This clone appeared once. The V call is TRBV6-6, the J call TRBJ1-2; no definite D call. The CDR3 is made up of 11 amino acids. Germline CDR1 is MNHNY and CDR2 is SVGAGI (reference sequence). Trimming took off 4 bases at V and 13 bases at J, with 13 bases between the two ends. CDR3 sequence: CASSFGEARTF. As DNA, the CDR3 is TGTGCCAGCAGTTTCGGGGAAGCCCGCACCTTC.

As concerns this clone: A junction boundary mismatches the germline segment, possibly from a read error. This chain connects TRBV7-7 to TRBJ2-2; 7 bases match TRBD1. The germline V gene has CDR1 SSHAT and CDR2 FNYEAQ (reference sequence). The CDR3 spans 14 residues. The CDR3 is CASSPTGMGGELFF. CDR3 bases: TGTGCTAGCAGCCCGACAGGGATGGGCGGGGAGCTGTTTTTT.

The rearrangement uses TRBV7-2 and TRBJ2-3; no clear D. The germline V and J ends were trimmed by 2 bases and 1 base, with 7 bases remaining between them. Germline V CDR1 and CDR2: SGHTA, FQGNSA. The CDR3 extends over 14 amino acids. CDR3 in DNA: TGTGCCAGCAGCTTACTTCTTGGCACAGATACGCAGTATTTT. This codes for CASSLLLGTDTQYF.

The chain links TRBV6-6 to TRBJ1-2; 8 bases line up with TRBD1. This CDR3 has 16 residues. From germline, CDR1 is MNHNY and CDR2 SVGAGI (reference sequence). The V and J ends lost 0 bases and 4 bases, in that order; junction bases with no gene match: 7. The CDR3 here is CASSYSGQAVLYGYTF. As DNA, the CDR3 is TGTGCCAGCAGTTACTCGGGACAGGCTGTACTCTATGGCTACACCTTC.

This clone was observed once. The gene calls are TRBV5-1 and TRBJ1-1, with D unclear. Germline assignment: CDR1 SGHRS and CDR2 YFSETQ. Deletions cut 2 bases from V and 2 bases from J, with 7 bases between. CDR3 length equals 13 residues. CDR3 residues: CASSLTVNTEAFF. The DNA for the CDR3 is TGCGCCAGCAGCTTAACAGTTAACACTGAAGCTTTCTTT. Complete variable domain (other parts from reference TRBV5-1 and TRBJ1-1): KAGVTQTPRYLIKTRGQQVTLSCSPISGHRSVSWYQQTPGQGLQFLFEYFSETQRNKGNFPGRFSGRQFSNSRSEMNVSTLELGDSALYLCASSLTVNTEAFFGQGTRLTVV.

The chain has TRBV18 and TRBJ2-5, with a possible D match to TRBD2 (6 bases). V shed 0 bases and J shed 3 bases, with 14 bases lying between them. CDR1 is KGHSH and CDR2 is LQKENI in the germline V gene. CDR3 length: 16 residues. The CDR3 is CASSPPREAREETQYF. The DNA for the CDR3 is TGTGCCAGCTCACCACCGAGGGAGGCAAGGGAAGAGACCCAGTACTTC.

The chain combines TRBV10-3 with TRBJ1-6; D uncertain. The germline V gene has CDR1 ENHRY and CDR2 SYGVKD. This CDR3 spans 15 amino acids. Trimming left V 3 bases short and J 2 bases short, with 8 bases between. CDR3 loop: CAISDLETYNSPLHF. For the CDR3, the DNA is TGTGCCATCAGTGACTTAGAAACCTATAATTCACCCCTCCACTTT.

J is TRBJ1-3 and V is TRBV15, with a possible D match to TRBD1 (5 bases). The V end lost 5 bases, the J end lost 0 bases, and 14 bases lay between the germline ends. The CDR3 loop spans 16 amino acids. Germline CDR1 is LNHNV and CDR2 is YYDKDF (reference sequence). The CDR3 sequence is CATSPAGRHSGNTIYF. CDR3 in DNA: TGTGCCACCAGCCCGGCAGGGCGGCACTCTGGAAACACCATATATTTT.